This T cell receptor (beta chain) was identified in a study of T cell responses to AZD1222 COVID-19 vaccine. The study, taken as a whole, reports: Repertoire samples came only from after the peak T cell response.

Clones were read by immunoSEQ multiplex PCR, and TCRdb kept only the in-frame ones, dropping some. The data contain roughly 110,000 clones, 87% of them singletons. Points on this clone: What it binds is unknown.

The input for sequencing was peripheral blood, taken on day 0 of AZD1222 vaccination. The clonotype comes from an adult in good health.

In DNA form, the CDR3 reads TGTGCCAGCAGCTTATCTCTTGGGTCGGGGGGAAACACCATATATTTT. Translating it yields CASSLSLGSGGNTIYF. J is TRBJ1-3 and V is TRBV7-2; D not resolved. The CDR3 contains 16 residues. V shed 2 bases and J shed 4 bases, with 15 bases lying between them. Looked up from germline, CDR1 is SGHTA and CDR2 is FQGNSA.